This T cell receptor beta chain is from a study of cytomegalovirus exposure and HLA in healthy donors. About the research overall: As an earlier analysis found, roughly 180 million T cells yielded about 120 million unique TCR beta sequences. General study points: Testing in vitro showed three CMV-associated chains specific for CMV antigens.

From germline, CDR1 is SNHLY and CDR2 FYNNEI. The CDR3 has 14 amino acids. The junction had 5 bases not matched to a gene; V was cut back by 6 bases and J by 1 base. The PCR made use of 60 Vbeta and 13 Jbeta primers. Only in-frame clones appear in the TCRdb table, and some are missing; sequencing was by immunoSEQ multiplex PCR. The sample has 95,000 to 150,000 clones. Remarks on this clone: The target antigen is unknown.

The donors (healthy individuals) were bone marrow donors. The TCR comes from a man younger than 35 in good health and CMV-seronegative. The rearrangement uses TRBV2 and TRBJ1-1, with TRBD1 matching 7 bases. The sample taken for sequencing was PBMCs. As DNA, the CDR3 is TGTGCCAGCAGGGACAGGCCTTCGAACACTGAAGCTTTCTTT. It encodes CASRDRPSNTEAFF. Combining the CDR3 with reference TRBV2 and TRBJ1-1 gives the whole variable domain EPEVTQTPSHQVTQMGQEVILRCVPISNHLYFYWYRQILGQKVEFLVSFYNNEISEKSEIFDDQFSVERPDGSNFTLKIRSTKLEDSAMYFCASRDRPSNTEAFFGQGTRLTVV.